The present T cell receptor beta chain was sequenced within a study of blood T cell repertoires in COVID-19. About the research overall: Whether acute or convalescent, the COVID-19 samples came from the United States, Italy and Spain. The cDNA or gDNA used as material had been derived from T cells, B-cell-depleted T cells, or PBMCs.

In germline, CDR1 is SGHTA, CDR2 FQGNSA. The CDR3 runs to 14 residues. Trimming pared 1 base from V and 2 bases from J, leaving 6 bases between. As handled by the study authors: Estimation of nucleated cell counts relied on the amplification of reference gene primers. Sequencing was performed with immunoSEQ multiplex PCR; in TCRdb, only in-frame clones are kept and a portion is missing. D and trimming were read from the DNA, whereas the V and J calls and clone size are those reported in that table. The data hold around 100,000 clones, with around 83% observed a single time. Sequenced input: peripheral blood. The V gene is TRBV7-2, the J gene TRBJ2-1; tentatively, D is TRBD1 (6 bases). This TCR came from a human donor in a cohort sampled during active COVID-19. CDR3 loop: CASSLDRAYNEQFF. Here the CDR3 DNA reads TGTGCCAGCAGCTTAGACAGGGCCTACAATGAGCAGTTCTTC.